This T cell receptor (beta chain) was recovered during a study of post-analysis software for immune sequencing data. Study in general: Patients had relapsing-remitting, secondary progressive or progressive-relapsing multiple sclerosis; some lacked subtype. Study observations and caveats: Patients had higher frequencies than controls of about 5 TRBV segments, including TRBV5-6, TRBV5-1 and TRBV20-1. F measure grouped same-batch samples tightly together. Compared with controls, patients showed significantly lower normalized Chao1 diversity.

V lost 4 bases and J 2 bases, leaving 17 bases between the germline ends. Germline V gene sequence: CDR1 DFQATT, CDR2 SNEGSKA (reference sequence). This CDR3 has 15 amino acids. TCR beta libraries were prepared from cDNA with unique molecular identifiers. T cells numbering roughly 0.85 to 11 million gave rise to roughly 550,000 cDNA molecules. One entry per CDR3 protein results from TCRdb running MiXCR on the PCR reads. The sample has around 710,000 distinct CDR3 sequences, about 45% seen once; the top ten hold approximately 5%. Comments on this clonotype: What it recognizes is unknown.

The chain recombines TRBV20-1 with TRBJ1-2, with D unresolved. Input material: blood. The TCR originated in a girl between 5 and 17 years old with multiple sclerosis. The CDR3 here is CSATPQGQLNYGYTF. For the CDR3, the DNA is TGCAGTGCTACCCCCCAAGGCCAGCTGAACTATGGCTACACCTTC.